This entry concerns a single T cell receptor beta chain. Antigen: not known. These data originate in a study of PD-1 blockade in mismatch repair-deficient tumors. The protocol was immunoSEQ multiplex PCR, while the TCRdb copy is restricted to in-frame clones and leaves out a portion. The sample has 100,000 to 150,000 clones; almost 90% are singletons. Study-wide findings and caveats: Rapid post-treatment expansion, then contraction, generally preceding radiologic response, marked tumor-resident clones.

The CDR3 is made up of 15 amino acids. The J segment lost 1 base and the V segment lost 6 bases, leaving 5 bases of the junction unmatched. The germline gives CDR1 SGHRS, CDR2 YFSETQ. Sample: peripheral blood, taken 72 weeks after starting pembrolizumab. The V call is TRBV5-1, the J call TRBJ2-1; 9 bases map to TRBD2. The sequence was collected from an adult with mismatch repair-deficient cancer. For the CDR3, the DNA is TGCGCCAGCAAGGGGACTAGCTTTTCCTACAATGAGCAGTTCTTC. Translating gives CASKGTSFSYNEQFF.